Below, one T cell receptor (beta chain) is given with its context. The sample belongs to a study of cytomegalovirus exposure and HLA in healthy donors. Germline values: CDR1 SGHTA, CDR2 FQGNSA. This CDR3 comprises 17 residues. Trimming cost V 6 bases and J 5 bases; bases outside gene matches: 13. PCR used 60 Vbeta primers and 13 Jbeta primers. Source study methods: In a later analysis, of approximately 81 million unique beta chains, about 10 million appeared in at least two donors. Some clones are missing from TCRdb's copy, which holds only in-frame ones; the method was immunoSEQ multiplex PCR. V, J and clone size are those of that table, while D and trimming were read from the DNA. The table lists 90,000 to 100,000 clones, 76% of them singletons.

This rearrangement joins TRBV7-2 to TRBJ2-3; 11 positions match TRBD2. The source is a man aged 40-50 years in good health and CMV-seronegative. Sequenced sample: PBMCs. CDR3: CASRWGLLAGGGDTQYF. Written as DNA, the CDR3 is TGTGCCAGCAGGTGGGGTTTGCTAGCGGGAGGAGGAGATACGCAGTATTTT.